The 15 T cell receptor beta chains in this list originate from one sample, sequenced in a study of CD8 T cells in Susac syndrome. RNA totalling roughly 0.5 to 1 ug underwent reverse transcription with random hexamers. TCRdb reprocessed the immunoSEQ multiplex PCR reads via MiXCR and lists one record per CDR3 protein. The sample lists about 210,000 distinct CDR3 sequences, 95% seen once, with 0.08% to 0.095% in the top ten. The sample was CD4+ T cells from PBMCs. These TCRs come from a human donor with multiple sclerosis.

V gene TRBV29-1 combines with J gene TRBJ2-5, with a possible D match to TRBD2 (6 bases). This CDR3 region has 12 residues. Looked up from germline, CDR1 is SQVTM and CDR2 is ANQGSEA. V was shortened by 4 bases and J by 6 bases, with 12 bases between the two germline ends. The CDR3 reads CSVVGGVQTQYF. The CDR3 DNA reads TGCAGCGTTGTCGGAGGGGTCCAGACCCAGTACTTC.

The rearrangement joins TRBV3-1 to TRBJ2-5; either TRBD1 or TRBD2 may supply D (6 bases each). V was pared by 0 bases and J by 4 bases, with 12 bases between. This CDR3 has 15 amino acids. Germline V lookup: CDR1 LGHDT, CDR2 YNNKEL (reference sequence). The CDR3 loop is CASSQDGGGAETQYF. DNA of the CDR3: TGTGCCAGCAGCCAAGATGGGGGCGGGGCAGAGACCCAGTACTTC.

The gene calls are TRBV3-1 and TRBJ2-1; D is tentatively TRBD1 or TRBD2 (5 bases each). Trimming cost V 3 bases and J 5 bases, with 8 bases left between them. Germline loops: CDR1 LGHDT, CDR2 YNNKEL (reference sequence). This CDR3 has 13 amino acids. CDR3 DNA sequence: TGTGCCAGCAGCCAGAGGGACGACAATGAGCAGTTCTTC. This sequence encodes CASSQRDDNEQFF.

In nucleotides, the CDR3 is TGTGCCAGCAAAATACCCGGGGGAACCGGGGAGCTGTTTTTT. Its protein product is CASKIPGGTGELFF. The chain has TRBV6-5 and TRBJ2-2; maybe TRBD2 (6 bases). Looked up from germline, CDR1 is MNHEY and CDR2 is SVGAGI. V lost 7 bases to trimming and J lost 5 bases, with 14 bases between them. The CDR3 runs to 14 residues.

This clonotype was observed once. The chain joins TRBV2 to TRBJ2-5; D is ambiguous. Germline V gene data show CDR1 as SNHLY and CDR2 as FYNNEI. The CDR3 is 13 residues long. Trimming pared 6 bases from V and 5 bases from J, leaving 13 bases between. The CDR3 spells CASRMASAETQYF. CDR3 bases: TGTGCCAGCAGGATGGCCTCTGCGGAGACCCAGTACTTC. The complete variable domain, with remaining parts taken from reference TRBV2 and TRBJ2-5, reads EPEVTQTPSHQVTQMGQEVILRCVPISNHLYFYWYRQILGQKVEFLVSFYNNEISEKSEIFDDQFSVERPDGSNFTLKIRSTKLEDSAMYFCASRMASAETQYFGPGTRLLVL.

The table lists this clonotype with a few counts. This chain joins TRBV27 and TRBJ1-5, with 10 bases fitting TRBD1. This CDR3 is built from 13 residues. V shed 4 bases and J 6 bases; nucleotides not matched to a gene: 0. The germline gives CDR1 MNHEY, CDR2 SMNVEV (reference sequence). CDR3 amino acids: CASSWDRGQPQHF. CDR3 bases: TGTGCCAGCAGTTGGGACAGGGGTCAGCCCCAGCATTTT.

The chain employs TRBV7-9 and TRBJ2-7; 8 bases map to TRBD2. Germline assignment: CDR1 SEHNR and CDR2 FQNEAQ (reference sequence). The CDR3 totals 13 residues. V lost 5 bases and J lost 6; bases outside the gene matches: 6. The CDR3 nucleotides read TGTGCCAGCAGCCCACGGGAGGGTGGCGAGCAGTACTTC. It translates to CASSPREGGEQYF.

V and J are TRBV28 and TRBJ2-2, with 9 bases aligning to TRBD1. The CDR3 runs 16 residues. In germline, CDR1 is MDHEN, CDR2 SYDVKM. J was trimmed by 2 bases and V by 5 bases; bases with no gene match: 6. CDR3 sequence: CASSGRGQGNTGELFF. CDR3 in DNA: TGTGCCAGCAGTGGCAGGGGACAGGGTAACACCGGGGAGCTGTTTTTT. The variable domain in full, with the rest retrieved from reference TRBV28 and TRBJ2-2, is DVKVTQSSRYLVKRTGEKVFLECVQDMDHENMFWYRQDPGLGLRLIYFSYDVKMKEKGDIPEGYSVSREKKERFSLILESASTNQTSMYLCASSGRGQGNTGELFFGEGSRLTVL.

V is TRBV25-1 and J is TRBJ2-3; D may correspond to TRBD1 or TRBD2 (6 bases each). Trimming cost V 5 bases and J 2 bases, with 17 bases left between them. The CDR3 is made up of 16 amino acids. The germline gives CDR1 MGHDK, CDR2 SYGVNS. CDR3 residues: CASSLAPGADTDTQYF. CDR3 nucleotides: TGTGCCAGCAGTCTCGCCCCGGGGGCCGACACAGATACGCAGTATTTT.

A word on this clonotype: One end of the junction does not line up with germline, which may come from a read error. The chain joins TRBV20-1 to TRBJ2-6; D remains ambiguous. Germline values: CDR1 DFQATT, CDR2 SNEGSKA (reference sequence). CDR3 length: 14 amino acids. The CDR3 region has the DNA TGCAGTGCTGGAGAGGTGCGCGGGGCCAACGTCCTGACTTTC. Amino acid sequence: CSAGEVRGANVLTF.

The rearrangement links TRBV20-1 to TRBJ2-1; 9 bases align to TRBD2. The CDR3 is 15 residues long. Per germline, CDR1 DFQATT and CDR2 SNEGSKA (reference sequence). V lost 1 base, J lost 7 bases, and 8 bases stayed unmatched. The CDR3 DNA follows: TGCAGTGCTAGAGGGCCAGGGACTAGCAGAAATGAGCAGTTCTTC. Encoded protein: CSARGPGTSRNEQFF.

The CDR3 loop is CASSLGGGEFF. The CDR3 bases are TGTGCCAGCAGTTTAGGGGGGGGCGAGTTCTTC. The chain combines TRBV12-3 or TRBV12-4 with TRBJ2-1, with TRBD2 as a possible D gene (7 bases). Trimming stripped 1 base from V and 14 bases from J, with 9 bases between. CDR3 length: 11 residues.

CDR3: CASSVLASYNEQFF. CDR3 bases: TGTGCCAGCAGCGTACTAGCGTCGTACAATGAGCAGTTCTTC. V gene TRBV9 combines with J gene TRBJ2-1; possible D gene TRBD2, 6 bases. Germline values: CDR1 SGDLS, CDR2 YYNGEE. V lost 1 base and J 4 bases, leaving 9 bases between the germline ends. The length of the CDR3 is 14 residues. Looking up the rest from reference TRBV9 and TRBJ2-1 gives the full variable domain: DSGVTQTPKHLITATGQRVTLRCSPRSGDLSVYWYQQSLDQGLQFLIQYYNGEERAKGNILERFSAQQFPDLHSELNLSSLELGDSALYFCASSVLASYNEQFFGPGTRLTVL.

The rearrangement joins TRBV20-1 to TRBJ2-5; D is unresolved. Germline V CDR1 and CDR2: DFQATT, SNEGSKA (reference sequence). The CDR3 length is 13 residues. V was pared by 6 bases and J by 5 bases, with 16 bases between. The CDR3 loop is CSASARRSETQYF. In DNA form, the CDR3 reads TGCAGTGCCTCAGCGCGCCGGAGTGAGACCCAGTACTTC.

The chain links TRBV20-1 to TRBJ1-5; D might be TRBD1 (6 bases). V dropped 2 bases and J dropped 6 bases, with 17 bases sitting between them. The CDR3 is 15 amino acids. Per the germline V gene, CDR1 is DFQATT and CDR2 is SNEGSKA (reference sequence). CDR3 in amino acids: CSARPIDRLGQPQHF. CDR3 nucleotides: TGCAGTGCTAGACCAATAGACAGGTTAGGTCAGCCCCAGCATTTT.